This is a list of T cell receptor beta chains from one sample in a study of breast tumors, draining lymph nodes, adjacent tissues. Each CDR3 protein is one row after TCRdb ran MiXCR on the multiplex PCR reads. The table records about 35,000 distinct CDR3 sequences, approximately 37% of them present only once. The sequenced material came from breast tumor tissue. The receptors were sampled from a female donor with breast cancer. Some clones in this sample may be carry-over from other donors' samples. The CDR3 runs from the conserved cysteine through the conserved F or W. D genes are given only for firm matches. Size tells how often a clone was seen (once, few, many) or the class of an expanded clone, and some rows leave it out.

TRBJ1-6	TRBV30	many	13	-	CAWSVQGDSPLHF	TGTGCCTGGAGTGTACAGGGCGATTCACCCCTCCACTTT
TRBJ2-2	TRBV18	-	16	TRBD1	CASSQGEQGNTGELFF	TGTGCCAGCTCCCAGGGGGAACAGGGGAACACCGGGGAGCTGTTTTTT
TRBJ2-1	TRBV5-1	many	15	TRBD2	CASSFVLAGSGEQFF	TGCGCCAGCAGCTTTGTACTAGCGGGCTCTGGAGAGCAGTTCTTC
TRBJ1-5	TRBV6-1	many	15	-	CASSERAGPNQPQHF	TGTGCCAGCAGTGAAAGAGCGGGACCCAATCAGCCCCAGCATTTT
TRBJ2-3	TRBV7-3	-	14	TRBD2	CASSYSGRTDTQYF	TGTGCCAGCAGCTATAGCGGGAGGACAGATACGCAGTATTTT
TRBJ2-2	TRBV19	-	15	TRBD2	CASSRTSGRAGELFF	TGTGCCAGTAGTAGGACTAGCGGGAGGGCCGGGGAGCTGTTTTTT
TRBJ2-7	TRBV6-1	many	14	-	CASSEWGDSYEQYF	TGTGCCAGCAGTGAATGGGGGGACTCCTACGAGCAGTACTTC
TRBJ2-1	TRBV5-1	many	16	TRBD1	CASSLGGQASYNEQFF	TGCGCCAGCAGCTTGGGGGGACAGGCCTCCTACAATGAGCAGTTCTTC
TRBJ2-7	TRBV5-1	-	12	-	CASSSNSYEQYF	TGCGCCAGCAGCTCGAACTCCTACGAGCAGTACTTC
TRBJ2-7	TRBV11-2	-	17	-	CASSLDGGGMKRYEQYF	TGTGCCAGCAGCTTAGATGGGGGTGGGATGAAGAGGTACGAGCAGTACTTC
TRBJ1-5	TRBV2	-	13	-	CASSETGNQPQHF	TGTGCCAGCAGTGAAACGGGAAATCAGCCCCAGCATTTT
TRBJ2-3	TRBV20-1	few	11	-	CSARGQNTRYF	TGCAGTGCTAGGGGGCAGAATACGCGGTATTTT
TRBJ2-5	TRBV14	-	15	-	CASSQDTGGLKTQYF	TGTGCCAGCAGCCAAGACACGGGGGGCCTCAAGACCCAGTACTTC
TRBJ1-4	TRBV6-1	-	15	TRBD1	CASSRMTGDNEKLFF	TGTGCCAGCAGCCGAATGACAGGGGATAATGAAAAACTGTTTTTT
TRBJ2-5	TRBV2	-	15	-	CASSEEFGGGETQYF	TGTGCCAGCAGTGAAGAGTTTGGGGGAGGAGAGACCCAGTACTTC
TRBJ2-1	TRBV29-1	-	9	-	CSVEEEQFF	TGCAGCGTTGAGGAAGAGCAGTTCTTC
TRBJ2-3	TRBV20-1	many	15	TRBD2	CSARDRLAGADTQYF	TGCAGTGCTAGAGATAGGCTAGCGGGAGCAGATACGCAGTATTTT
TRBJ2-7	TRBV7-9	many	13	TRBD2	CASSWTSSYEQYF	TGTGCCAGCAGCTGGACTAGCTCCTACGAGCAGTACTTC
TRBJ2-7	TRBV11-2	many	13	-	CASSSESSYEQYF	TGTGCCAGCAGCTCCGAAAGCTCCTACGAGCAGTACTTC
TRBJ2-1	TRBV5-1	medium-sized	14	-	CASGGASSYNEQFF	TGCGCCAGCGGTGGGGCCAGCTCCTACAATGAGCAGTTCTTC
TRBJ2-7	TRBV3-1	many	13	-	CASSPRLGYEQYF	TGTGCCAGCAGCCCACGATTGGGTTACGAGCAGTACTTC
TRBJ2-7	TRBV29-1	medium-sized	12	TRBD1	CSGGTGVYEQYF	TGCAGCGGCGGGACAGGGGTGTACGAGCAGTACTTC
TRBJ2-4	TRBV13	few	16	-	CASSVKGDRAKNIQYF	TGTGCCAGCAGCGTTAAAGGGGATAGGGCCAAAAACATTCAGTACTTC
TRBJ2-1	TRBV6-7	few	16	-	CASSLHDRASYNEQFF	TGTGCCAGCAGCCTTCACGACAGAGCCTCCTACAATGAGCAGTTCTTC
TRBJ2-3	TRBV30	-	14	-	CAWRPPGGTDTQYF	TGTGCCTGGAGGCCCCCTGGCGGCACAGATACGCAGTATTTT
TRBJ1-2	TRBV6-2/TRBV6-3	many	15	TRBD1	CASSTDRGRGYGYTF	TGTGCCAGCAGCACGGACAGGGGGCGCGGCTATGGCTACACCTTC
TRBJ2-7	TRBV10-3	-	12	-	CAISGQGEEQYF	TGTGCCATCAGTGGGCAAGGGGAAGAGCAGTACTTC
TRBJ2-7	TRBV15	many	14	-	CATSRAQGGYEQYF	TGTGCCACCAGCAGAGCCCAGGGGGGGTACGAGCAGTACTTC
TRBJ2-7	TRBV11-3	many	13	-	CASSKGERYEQYF	TGTGCCAGCAGTAAAGGGGAACGCTACGAGCAGTACTTC
TRBJ2-3	TRBV3-1	few	16	-	CASSYQAEPSTDTQYF	TGTGCCAGCAGCTATCAAGCGGAGCCTAGCACAGATACGCAGTATTTT
TRBJ2-3	TRBV4-1	many	17	TRBD2	CASSQPGTSGSPDTQYF	TGCGCCAGCAGCCAACCCGGGACTAGCGGGAGCCCAGATACGCAGTATTTT
TRBJ2-1	TRBV5-4	-	15	TRBD2	CASSLGTSGSNEQSF	TGTGCCAGCAGTCTAGGGACTAGTGGGTCCAATGAGCAGTCCTTC
TRBJ2-5	TRBV3-1	-	18	TRBD2	CASSQGLGLAGEGKTQYF	TGTGCCAGCAGCCAAGGGCTTGGACTAGCGGGAGAGGGAAAGACCCAGTACTTC
TRBJ2-1	TRBV2	-	14	TRBD1	CASTRGRVDNEQFF	TGTGCCAGCACCAGGGGGCGGGTAGACAATGAGCAGTTCTTC
TRBJ2-4	TRBV11-2	many	16	-	CASSLEVGGPKNIQYF	TGTGCCAGCAGCTTAGAGGTGGGAGGACCCAAAAACATTCAGTACTTC
TRBJ2-7	TRBV20-1	many	13	-	CSAGQKVGNEQYF	TGCAGTGCGGGGCAGAAGGTCGGGAACGAGCAGTACTTC
TRBJ2-1	TRBV12-3/TRBV12-4	many	15	TRBD2	CASSFLLAGDNEQFF	TGTGCCAGCAGTTTCCTCCTAGCGGGAGACAATGAGCAGTTCTTC
TRBJ1-5	TRBV28	-	15	-	CASSFRGPSNQPQHF	TGTGCCAGCAGTTTCCGAGGGCCCAGCAATCAGCCCCAGCATTTT
TRBJ2-3	TRBV20-1	-	14	-	CSASQFLSTDTQYF	TGCAGTGCTAGTCAGTTCCTTAGCACAGATACGCAGTATTTT
TRBJ2-1	TRBV14	many	15	TRBD1	CASSQGTGGYNEQFF	TGTGCCAGCAGCCAAGGGACAGGGGGATACAATGAGCAGTTCTTC
TRBJ2-7	TRBV6-1	many	14	TRBD2	CATIRTSGSHEQYF	TGTGCCACCATTAGGACTAGCGGGTCTCACGAGCAGTACTTC
TRBJ1-5	TRBV28	-	14	-	CASSFGPGTQPQHF	TGTGCCAGCAGTTTCGGGCCTGGGACTCAGCCCCAGCATTTT
TRBJ2-7	TRBV10-2	many	16	TRBD2	CASSEGLLAGAYEQYF	TGCGCCAGCAGTGAGGGATTACTAGCGGGAGCCTACGAGCAGTACTTC
TRBJ2-7	TRBV20-1	many	14	TRBD1	CSARLQGVIHEQYF	TGCAGTGCTAGATTACAGGGGGTAATCCACGAGCAGTACTTC
TRBJ2-3	TRBV7-2	once	13	TRBD2	CAAGDYSTDTQYF	TGTGCCGCGGGGGACTACAGCACAGATACGCAGTATTTT
TRBJ2-7	TRBV30	-	13	-	CAWSAGLLYEQYF	TGTGCCTGGAGCGCAGGACTTCTCTACGAGCAGTACTTC
TRBJ1-3	TRBV9	many	12	-	CASSVGGNTIYF	TGTGCCAGCAGCGTTGGAGGAAACACCATATATTTT
TRBJ2-1	TRBV6-2/TRBV6-3	many	13	TRBD2	CASKGSGRDEQFF	TGTGCCAGCAAAGGTAGCGGGAGAGATGAGCAGTTCTTC
TRBJ2-3	TRBV11-3	-	15	TRBD1	CASSPRQGATDTKYF	TGTGCCAGCAGCCCCCGACAGGGGGCAACAGATACAAAGTATTTT
TRBJ2-3	TRBV7-6	many	14	TRBD2	CASSRGGGTDTQYF	TGTGCCAGCAGCCGCGGGGGGGGTACAGATACGCAGTATTTT
TRBJ1-5	TRBV30	many	15	-	CAWSVLGGNNQPQHF	TGTGCCTGGAGTGTACTAGGGGGAAATAATCAGCCCCAGCATTTT
TRBJ2-7	TRBV5-1	many	14	TRBD2	CASSLETSGHEQYF	TGCGCCAGCAGCTTAGAGACTAGCGGCCACGAGCAGTACTTC
TRBJ2-1	TRBV5-1	many	15	-	CASSLGGGGRNEQFF	TGCGCCAGCAGCCTGGGTGGGGGGGGGCGGAATGAGCAGTTCTTC